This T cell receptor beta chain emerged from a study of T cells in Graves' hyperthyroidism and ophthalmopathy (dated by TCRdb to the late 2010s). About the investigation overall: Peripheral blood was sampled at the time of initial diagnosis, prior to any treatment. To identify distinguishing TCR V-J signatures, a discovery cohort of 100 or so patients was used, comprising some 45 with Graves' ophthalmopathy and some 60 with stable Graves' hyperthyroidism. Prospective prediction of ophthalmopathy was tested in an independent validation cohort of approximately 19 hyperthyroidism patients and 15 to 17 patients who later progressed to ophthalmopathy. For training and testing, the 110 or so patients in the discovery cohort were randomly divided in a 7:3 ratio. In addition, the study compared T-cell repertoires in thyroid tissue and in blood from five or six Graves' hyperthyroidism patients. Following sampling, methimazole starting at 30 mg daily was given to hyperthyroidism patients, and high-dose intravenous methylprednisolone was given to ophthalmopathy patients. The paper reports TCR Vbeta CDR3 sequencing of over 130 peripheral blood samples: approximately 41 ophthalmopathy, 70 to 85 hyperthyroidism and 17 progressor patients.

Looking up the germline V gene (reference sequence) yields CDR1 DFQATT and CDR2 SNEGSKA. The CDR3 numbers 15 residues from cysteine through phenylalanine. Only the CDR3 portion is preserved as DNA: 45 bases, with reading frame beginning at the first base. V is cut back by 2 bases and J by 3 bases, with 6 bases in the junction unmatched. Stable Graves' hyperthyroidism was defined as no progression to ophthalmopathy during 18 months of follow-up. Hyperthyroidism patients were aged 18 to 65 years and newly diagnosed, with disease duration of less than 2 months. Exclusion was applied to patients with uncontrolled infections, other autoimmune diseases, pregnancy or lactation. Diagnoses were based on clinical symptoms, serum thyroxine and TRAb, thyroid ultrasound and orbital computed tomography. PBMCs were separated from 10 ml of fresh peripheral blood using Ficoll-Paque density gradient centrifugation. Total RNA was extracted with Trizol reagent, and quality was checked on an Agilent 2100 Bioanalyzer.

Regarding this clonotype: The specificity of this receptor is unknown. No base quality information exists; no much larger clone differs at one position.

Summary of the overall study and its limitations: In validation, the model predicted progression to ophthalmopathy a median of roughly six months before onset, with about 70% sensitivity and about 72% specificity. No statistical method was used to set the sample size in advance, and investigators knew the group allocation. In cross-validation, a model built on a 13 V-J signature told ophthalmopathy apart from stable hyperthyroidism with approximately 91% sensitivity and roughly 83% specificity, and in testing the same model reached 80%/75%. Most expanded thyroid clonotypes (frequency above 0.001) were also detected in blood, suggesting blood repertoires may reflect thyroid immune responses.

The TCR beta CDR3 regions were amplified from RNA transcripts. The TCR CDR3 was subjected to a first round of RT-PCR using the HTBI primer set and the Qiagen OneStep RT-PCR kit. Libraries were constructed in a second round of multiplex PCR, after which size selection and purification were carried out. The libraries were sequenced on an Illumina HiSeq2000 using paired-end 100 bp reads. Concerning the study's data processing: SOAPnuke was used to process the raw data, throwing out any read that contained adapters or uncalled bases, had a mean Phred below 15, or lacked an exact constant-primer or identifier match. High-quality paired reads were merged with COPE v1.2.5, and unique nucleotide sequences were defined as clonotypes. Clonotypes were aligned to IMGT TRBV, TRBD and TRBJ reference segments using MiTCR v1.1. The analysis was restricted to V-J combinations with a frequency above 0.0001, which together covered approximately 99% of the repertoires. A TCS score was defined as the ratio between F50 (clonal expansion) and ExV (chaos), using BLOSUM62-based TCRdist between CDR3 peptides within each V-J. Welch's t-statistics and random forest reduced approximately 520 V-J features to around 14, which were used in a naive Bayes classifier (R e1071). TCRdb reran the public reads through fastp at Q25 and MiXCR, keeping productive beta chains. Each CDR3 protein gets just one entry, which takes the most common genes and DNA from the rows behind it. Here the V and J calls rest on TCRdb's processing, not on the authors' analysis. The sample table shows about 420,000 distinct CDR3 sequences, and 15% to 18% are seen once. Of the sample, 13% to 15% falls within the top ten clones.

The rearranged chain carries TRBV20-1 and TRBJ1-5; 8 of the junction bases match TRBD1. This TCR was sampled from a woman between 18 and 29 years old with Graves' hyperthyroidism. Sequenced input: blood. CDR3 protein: CSARLGTGNNQPQHF. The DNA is TGCAGTGCTAGACTCGGGACAGGCAACAATCAGCCCCAGCATTTT.